These 6 T cell receptor beta chains came from one sample sequenced in a study of T cell repertoires in aging, cancer and after chemotherapy. Multiplex touch-down PCR with TRB-A/B primers amplified rearranged V-D-J TRB sequences. TCRdb itself ran the multiplex PCR reads through MiXCR, one entry per CDR3 protein. The sample gives about 10,000 distinct CDR3 sequences, less than 30% of which show up once; around 1.2% is in the top ten. TCR beta rearrangements were amplified from peripheral blood genomic DNA. The sequenced sample was blood. Every receptor here comes from a human donor in good health.

The gene calls are TRBV4-2 and TRBJ1-1; D gene ambiguous. The CDR3 is 13 residues long. Per germline, CDR1 LGHNA and CDR2 YNFKEQ. V dropped 3 bases and J dropped 1 base, with 6 bases sitting between them. The CDR3 DNA follows: TGTGCCAGCAGCCAGGTGCGGAACACTGAAGCTTTCTTT. This encodes CASSQVRNTEAFF.

This chain uses TRBV7-6 with TRBJ2-3; TRBD2 matches at 10 bases. Germline CDR1 is SGHVS and CDR2 is FNYEAQ. Losses at the gene ends were 6 bases for V and 8 bases for J; bases not matched to a gene: 8. The CDR3 has 14 residues. The CDR3 DNA reads as TGTGCCAGCAGTTACCTAGCGGGAGAGCTTACGCAGTATTTT. It codes for CASSYLAGELTQYF.

The rearrangement joins TRBV11-1 to TRBJ2-2, with TRBD1 identical over 11 bases. V was pared by 5 bases and J by 3 bases, with 5 bases of the junction left unmatched. The CDR3 consists of 16 residues. Germline CDR1 is SGHAT and CDR2 is FQDESV (reference sequence). CDR3 sequence (DNA): TGTGCCAGCAGCCTGAGGGACAGGGGGGACACCGGGGAGCTGTTTTTT. Protein product: CASSLRDRGDTGELFF.

A few counts support this clonotype. This chain links TRBV20-1 with TRBJ2-7, with 9 bases lining up with TRBD1. Germline assignment: CDR1 DFQATT and CDR2 SNEGSKA (reference sequence). This CDR3 contains 15 residues. The V segment lost 2 bases and the J segment 7 bases; nucleotides outside the gene matches: 12. The chain's CDR3 is CSARSHGTGFREQYF. CDR3 sequence (DNA): TGCAGTGCTAGATCGCACGGGACAGGGTTTAGGGAGCAGTACTTC.

This clonotype is deemed medium-sized. CDR3 DNA: TGTGCCAGCAGCTTAGAGGAGTACCAAGAGACCCAGTACTTC. It encodes CASSLEEYQETQYF. The gene calls are TRBV7-9 and TRBJ2-5, with D uncertain. V lost 1 base to trimming and J lost 0 bases, with 6 bases between them. CDR1 is SEHNR, CDR2 FQNEAQ, per germline (reference sequence). The length of the CDR3 is 14 residues.

This clonotype counts as medium-sized. V usage is TRBV15 and J usage is TRBJ1-6; TRBD1 matches 7 bases. Looked up from germline, CDR1 is LNHNV and CDR2 is YYDKDF (reference sequence). This CDR3 is 16 amino acids long. Trimming took 3 bases from V and 5 from J; bases not matched to a gene: 7. The CDR3 DNA reads as TGTGCCACCAGCAGTGAGGACAGGTTTAATAATTCACCCCTCCACTTT. Its protein product is CATSSEDRFNNSPLHF.